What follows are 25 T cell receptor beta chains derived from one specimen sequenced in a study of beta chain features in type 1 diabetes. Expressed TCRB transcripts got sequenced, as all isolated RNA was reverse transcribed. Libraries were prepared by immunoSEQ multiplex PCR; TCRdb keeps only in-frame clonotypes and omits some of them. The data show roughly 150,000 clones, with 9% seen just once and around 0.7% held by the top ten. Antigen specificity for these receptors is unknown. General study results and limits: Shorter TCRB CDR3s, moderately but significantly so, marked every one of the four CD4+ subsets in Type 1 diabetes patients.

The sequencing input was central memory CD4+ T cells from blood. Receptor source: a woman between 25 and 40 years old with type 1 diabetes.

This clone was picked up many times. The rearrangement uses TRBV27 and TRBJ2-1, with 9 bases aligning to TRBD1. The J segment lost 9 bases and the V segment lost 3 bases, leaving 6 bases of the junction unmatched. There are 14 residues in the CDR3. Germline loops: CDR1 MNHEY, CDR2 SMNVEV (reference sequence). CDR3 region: CASSFGDRVTEQFF. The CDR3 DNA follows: TGTGCCAGCAGTTTCGGGGACAGGGTGACTGAGCAGTTCTTC.

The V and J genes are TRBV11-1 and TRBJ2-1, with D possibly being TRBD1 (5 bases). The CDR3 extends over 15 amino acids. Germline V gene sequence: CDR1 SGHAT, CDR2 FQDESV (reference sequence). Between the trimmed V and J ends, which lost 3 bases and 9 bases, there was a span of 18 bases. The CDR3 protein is CASSFGSGSSGEQFF. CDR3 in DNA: TGTGCCAGCAGCTTCGGTTCAGGGTCAAGTGGTGAGCAGTTCTTC.

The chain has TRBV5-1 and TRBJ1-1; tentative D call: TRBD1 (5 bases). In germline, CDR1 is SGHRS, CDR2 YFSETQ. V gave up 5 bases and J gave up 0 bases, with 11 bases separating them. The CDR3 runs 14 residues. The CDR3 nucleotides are TGCGCCAGCAGAATGGGACTTTTGAACACTGAAGCTTTCTTT. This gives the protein CASRMGLLNTEAFF.

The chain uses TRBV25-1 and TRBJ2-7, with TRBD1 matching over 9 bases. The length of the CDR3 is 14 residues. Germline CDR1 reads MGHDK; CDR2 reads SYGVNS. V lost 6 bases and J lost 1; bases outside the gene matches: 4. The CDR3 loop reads CASSHRGPSYEQYF. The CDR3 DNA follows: TGTGCCAGCAGCCACAGGGGGCCATCCTACGAGCAGTACTTC.

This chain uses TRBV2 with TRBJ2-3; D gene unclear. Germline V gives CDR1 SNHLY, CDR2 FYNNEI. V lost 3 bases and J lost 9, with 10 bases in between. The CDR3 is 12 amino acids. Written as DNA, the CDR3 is TGTGCCAGCAGTGAGGTTCAGGCAACGCAGTATTTT. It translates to CASSEVQATQYF.

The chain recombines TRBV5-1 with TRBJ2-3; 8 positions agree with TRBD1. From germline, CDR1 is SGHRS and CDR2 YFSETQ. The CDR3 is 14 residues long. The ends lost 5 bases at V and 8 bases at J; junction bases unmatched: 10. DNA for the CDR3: TGCGCCAGCAGGGATGGACAGGGCGGAGGTACGCAGTATTTT. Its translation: CASRDGQGGGTQYF.

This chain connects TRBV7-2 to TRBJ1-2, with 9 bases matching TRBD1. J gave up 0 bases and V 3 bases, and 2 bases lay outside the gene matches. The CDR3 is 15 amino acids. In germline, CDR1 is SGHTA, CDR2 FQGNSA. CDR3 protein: CASSLGQGANYGYTF. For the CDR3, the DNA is TGTGCCAGCAGCTTGGGACAGGGAGCTAACTATGGCTACACCTTC.

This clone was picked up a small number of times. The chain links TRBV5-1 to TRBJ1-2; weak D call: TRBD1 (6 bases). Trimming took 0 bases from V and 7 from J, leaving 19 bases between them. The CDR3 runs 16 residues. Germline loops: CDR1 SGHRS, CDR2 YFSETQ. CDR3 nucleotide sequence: TGCGCCAGCAGCTTGGCCTTACAGGGCGGCTTCGGTGGCTACACCTTC. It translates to CASSLALQGGFGGYTF.

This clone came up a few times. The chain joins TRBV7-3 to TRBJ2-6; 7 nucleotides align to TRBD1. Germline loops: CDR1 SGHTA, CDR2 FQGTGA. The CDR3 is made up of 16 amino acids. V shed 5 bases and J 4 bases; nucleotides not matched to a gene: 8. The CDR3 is CASSRSTGAGANVLTF. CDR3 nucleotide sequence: TGTGCCAGCAGCAGGAGTACAGGGGCCGGGGCCAACGTCCTGACTTTC.

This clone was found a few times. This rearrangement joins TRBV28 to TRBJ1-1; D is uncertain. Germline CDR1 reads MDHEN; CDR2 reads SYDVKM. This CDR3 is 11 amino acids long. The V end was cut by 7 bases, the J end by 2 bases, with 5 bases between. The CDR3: CASKLNTEAFF. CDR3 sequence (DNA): TGTGCCAGCAAATTAAACACTGAAGCTTTCTTT.

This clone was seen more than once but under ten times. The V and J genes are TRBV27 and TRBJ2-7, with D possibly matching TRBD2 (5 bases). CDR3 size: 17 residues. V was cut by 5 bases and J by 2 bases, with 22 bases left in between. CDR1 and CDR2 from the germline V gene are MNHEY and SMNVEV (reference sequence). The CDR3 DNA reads TGTGCCAGCAGTAAAGGGTTGAGAATAGGAGGCACCTACGAGCAGTACTTC. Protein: CASSKGLRIGGTYEQYF.

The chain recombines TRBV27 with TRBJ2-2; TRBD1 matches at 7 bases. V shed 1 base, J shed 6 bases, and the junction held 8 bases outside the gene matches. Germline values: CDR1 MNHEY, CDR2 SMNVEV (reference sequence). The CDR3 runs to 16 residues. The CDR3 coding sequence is TGTGCCAGCAGTTTATTCTGGCTACAGGGGCCCGGGGAGCTGTTTTTT. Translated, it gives CASSLFWLQGPGELFF.

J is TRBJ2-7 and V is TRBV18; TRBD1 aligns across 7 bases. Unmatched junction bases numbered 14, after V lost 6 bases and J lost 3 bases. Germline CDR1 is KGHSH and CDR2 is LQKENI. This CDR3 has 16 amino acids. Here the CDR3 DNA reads TGTGCCAGCTCCCCCCCGTCACAGGGGATAATCTACGAGCAGTACTTC. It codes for CASSPPSQGIIYEQYF.

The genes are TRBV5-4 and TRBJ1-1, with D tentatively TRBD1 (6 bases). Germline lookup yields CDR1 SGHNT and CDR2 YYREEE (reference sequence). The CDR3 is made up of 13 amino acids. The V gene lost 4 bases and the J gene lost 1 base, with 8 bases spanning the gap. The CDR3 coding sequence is TGTGCCAGCAGCCAGGACAGGAACACTGAAGCTTTCTTT. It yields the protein CASSQDRNTEAFF.

The CDR3 DNA follows: TGCGCCAGCAGCTTGTCAGGGGTTTCGGAGACCCAGTACTTC. It codes for CASSLSGVSETQYF. The genes are TRBV5-1 and TRBJ2-5; TRBD1 might be the D (6 bases). The CDR3 has 14 residues. Per germline, CDR1 SGHRS and CDR2 YFSETQ. Trimming cost V 1 base and J 5 bases, with 12 bases left between them.

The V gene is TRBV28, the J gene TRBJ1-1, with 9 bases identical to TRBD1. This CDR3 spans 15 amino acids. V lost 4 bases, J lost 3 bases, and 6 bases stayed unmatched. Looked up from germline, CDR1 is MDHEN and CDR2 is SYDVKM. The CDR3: CASSSYTGGYTEAFF. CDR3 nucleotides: TGTGCCAGCAGTTCCTACACAGGGGGCTACACTGAAGCTTTCTTT.

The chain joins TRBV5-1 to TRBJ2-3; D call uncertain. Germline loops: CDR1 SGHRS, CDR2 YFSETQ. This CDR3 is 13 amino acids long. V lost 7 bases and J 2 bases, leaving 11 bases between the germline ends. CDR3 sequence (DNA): TGCGCCAGCGGCTCAGCGTTCACAGATACGCAGTATTTT. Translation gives CASGSAFTDTQYF.

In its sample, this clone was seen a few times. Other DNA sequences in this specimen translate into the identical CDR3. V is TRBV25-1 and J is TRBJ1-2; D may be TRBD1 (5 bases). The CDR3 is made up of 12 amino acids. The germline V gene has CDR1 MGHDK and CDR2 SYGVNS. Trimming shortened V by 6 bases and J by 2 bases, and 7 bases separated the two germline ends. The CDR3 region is CASRGGNYGYTF. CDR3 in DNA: TGTGCCAGCAGGGGGGGAAACTATGGCTACACCTTC.

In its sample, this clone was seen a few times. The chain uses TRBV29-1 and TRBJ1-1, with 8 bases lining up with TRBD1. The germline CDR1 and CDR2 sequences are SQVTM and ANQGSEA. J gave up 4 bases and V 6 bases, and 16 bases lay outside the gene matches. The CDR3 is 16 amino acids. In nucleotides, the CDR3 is TGCAGCGTCTCTGGCGGGGCAGGGGGCGTATTCACTGAAGCTTTCTTT. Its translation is CSVSGGAGGVFTEAFF.

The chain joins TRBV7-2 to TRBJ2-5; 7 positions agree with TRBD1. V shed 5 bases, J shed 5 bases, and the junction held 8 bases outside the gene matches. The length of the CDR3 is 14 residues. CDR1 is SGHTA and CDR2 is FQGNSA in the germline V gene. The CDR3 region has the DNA TGTGCCAGCAGCGTAAACAGGGGCGCGGAGACCCAGTACTTC. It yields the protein CASSVNRGAETQYF.

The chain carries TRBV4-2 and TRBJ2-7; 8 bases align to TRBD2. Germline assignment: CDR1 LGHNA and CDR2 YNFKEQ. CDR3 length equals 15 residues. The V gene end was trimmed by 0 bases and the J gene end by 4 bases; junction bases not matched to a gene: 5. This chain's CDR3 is CASSQDTGGNYEQYF. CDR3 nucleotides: TGTGCCAGCAGCCAAGATACGGGAGGGAATTACGAGCAGTACTTC.

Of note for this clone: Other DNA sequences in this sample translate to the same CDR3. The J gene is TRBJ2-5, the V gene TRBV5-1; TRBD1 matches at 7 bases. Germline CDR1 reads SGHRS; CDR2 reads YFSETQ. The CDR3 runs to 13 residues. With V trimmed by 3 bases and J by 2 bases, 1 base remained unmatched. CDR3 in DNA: TGCGCCAGCAGCTCGACAGGGCAAGAGACCCAGTACTTC. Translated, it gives CASSSTGQETQYF.

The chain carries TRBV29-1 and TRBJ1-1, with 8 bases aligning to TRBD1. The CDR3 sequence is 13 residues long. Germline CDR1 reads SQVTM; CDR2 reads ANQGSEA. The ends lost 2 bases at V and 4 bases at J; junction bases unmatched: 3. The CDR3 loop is CSVESQGATEAFF. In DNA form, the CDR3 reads TGCAGCGTTGAATCGCAGGGGGCCACTGAAGCTTTCTTT.

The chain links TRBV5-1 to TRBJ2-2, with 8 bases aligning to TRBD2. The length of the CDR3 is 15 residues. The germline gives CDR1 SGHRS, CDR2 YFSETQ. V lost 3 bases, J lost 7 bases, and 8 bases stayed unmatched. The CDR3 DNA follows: TGCGCCAGCAGCTCAGCGGGAGCAGGAAACGGGGAGCTGTTTTTT. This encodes CASSSAGAGNGELFF.

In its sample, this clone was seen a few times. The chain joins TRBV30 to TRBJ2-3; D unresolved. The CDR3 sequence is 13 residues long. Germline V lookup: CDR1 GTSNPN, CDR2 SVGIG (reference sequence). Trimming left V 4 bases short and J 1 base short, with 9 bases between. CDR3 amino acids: CAWMYQGTDTQYF. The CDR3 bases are TGTGCCTGGATGTATCAGGGCACAGATACGCAGTATTTT. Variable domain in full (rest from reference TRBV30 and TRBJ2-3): SQTIHQWPATLVQPVGSPLSLECTVEGTSNPNLYWYRQAAGRGLQLLFYSVGIGQISSEVPQNLSASRPQDRQFILSSKKLLLSDSGFYLCAWMYQGTDTQYFGPGTRLTVL.